This passage covers 5 T cell receptor beta chains from one sample sequenced in a study of control samples from healthy donors and cancer patients. TCRdb keeps only in-frame clones here, not all; method: immunoSEQ multiplex PCR. The profile covers some 87,000 clones, with roughly 88% appearing a single time and 11% taken by the ten largest. The sequenced sample was PBMCs. These TCRs come from a man between 60 and 70 years old with head and neck cancer.

The chain employs TRBV7-9 and TRBJ2-1; 7 nucleotides align to TRBD2. The germline V gene encodes CDR1 SEHNR and CDR2 FQNEAQ (reference sequence). The CDR3 loop spans 15 amino acids. V shed 4 bases and J 8 bases; nucleotides not matched to a gene: 11. For the CDR3, the DNA is TGTGCCAGCAGCTCCGGGGGAGGGCTGCGGGATGAGCAGTTCTTC. This codes for CASSSGGGLRDEQFF.

The V gene is TRBV19, the J gene TRBJ2-4; TRBD2 matches at 10 bases. J lost 4 bases, V lost 5 bases, and 5 bases had no gene match. Germline V CDR1 and CDR2: LNHDA, SQIVND (reference sequence). The CDR3 extends over 15 amino acids. The CDR3 loop reads CASSPMTSGKNIQYF. As DNA, the CDR3 is TGTGCCAGTAGTCCGATGACTAGCGGGAAAAACATTCAGTACTTC.

This clone was observed a handful of times. The chain couples TRBV6-5 to TRBJ1-4, with 9 bases matching TRBD1. In germline, CDR1 is MNHEY, CDR2 SVGAGI. With 6 bases clipped from V and 6 bases from J, the junction kept 2 bases outside the gene matches. The CDR3 runs 13 residues. Here the CDR3 reads CASRDRGYEKLFF. CDR3 DNA sequence: TGTGCCAGCAGGGACAGGGGTTATGAAAAACTGTTTTTT.

The chain carries TRBV7-8 and TRBJ2-7; D perhaps matches TRBD2 (5 bases). CDR3 size: 15 residues. V lost 0 bases and J lost 1, with 10 bases in between. Germline CDR1 is SGHVS and CDR2 is FQNEAQ. The CDR3 sequence: CASSLARGQSYEQYF. CDR3 DNA: TGTGCCAGCAGCTTAGCCCGAGGGCAATCCTACGAGCAGTACTTC.

The chain uses TRBV19 and TRBJ1-3; D not certain. The CDR3 sequence is 14 residues long. The germline V gene has CDR1 LNHDA and CDR2 SQIVND (reference sequence). V gave up 6 bases and J gave up 7 bases, with 16 bases separating them. CDR3 coding DNA: TGTGCCAGTAGCCAGTGGAACCCGGGGAACACCATATATTTT. It encodes CASSQWNPGNTIYF.